This record concerns one T cell receptor beta chain sequence. This clonotype appeared a few times. No cognate antigen has been identified for it. Base qualities are not provided; no much larger clone lies one nucleotide away. The CDR3 measures 15 amino acids from cysteine to phenylalanine. Only CDR3 DNA remains: 45 bases, in frame from the first base. CDR1 and CDR2, looked up from the germline V gene, are SGHVS and FQNEAQ. For this chain, trimming is 7 bases at the V end and 2 bases at the J end, and the number of junction bases without a gene match is 7. The library came from multiplex PCR. TCRdb names Illumina HiSeq 2500 as the instrument used. TCRbeta libraries were constructed through three rounds of nested PCR with primers (Table S4) according to protocols adapted from ARM-PCR. PCR products of 200-500 bp were gel-excised and purified with the QIAquick gel extraction kit before sequencing. In the source study's methods: Reads were cleaned using Trimmomatic, were merged into complete CDR3 sequences using FLASH, and were assigned to V(D)J germline segments using MiTCR. Clonal diversity was computed as the inverse Simpson's index with VDJtools. Productive reads were defined as in-frame sequences without a premature stop codon. The raw public data were reprocessed by TCRdb itself: fastp quality trimming at Q25, MiXCR clonotype calling, in-frame beta chains only. CDR3 protein duplicates are merged, each entry listing the most common genes and DNA. V and J calls and clone size were set by TCRdb, not the authors. The sample table lists 220,000 or so distinct CDR3 sequences, 71% of them with a count of one. Jointly, the top ten make up less than 25% of the sample.

This specimen belongs to a study of tumor and adjacent non-tumor tissue in lung cancer (dated by TCRdb to the late 2010s). Regarding the research as a whole: By cancer type, the cohort comprised some twelve adenocarcinoma patients, 2 squamous cell carcinoma patients and 1 small cell lung cancer patient. Using bulk TCRbeta repertoires from under 17 lung cancer patients, the study set lung tumor tissue side by side with matched distant non-tumor lung tissue. Ages among the roughly 15 patients ranged from roughly 31 to 85 years, there were roughly 10 men and 5 women, and disease was at TNM stage I to III. TCRbeta CDR3 sequencing was performed on about 29 paired specimens, with one tumor sample and one normal lung sample collected per patient. Sequencing produced 130 million or so productive TCRbeta reads in total, an average of about 4.2 million reads per sample. Paper-wide results and their limitations: The cohort had only around 14 patients, and the authors noted that larger samples and more detailed clinical data are needed. The sequencing platform is not named in the methods, and unique molecular identifiers are not mentioned. In normal lung, the top 100 clones accounted for a significantly larger cumulative share of the repertoire than in tumor tissue. Significantly higher TCR diversity (inverse Simpson) was observed in tumor tissue than in normal lung tissue (approximately 430 vs 150, P = 0.0075, Mann-Whitney U test). Peripheral blood was not sequenced, so blood TCRbeta repertoires in these lung cancer patients were not examined. TCR diversity was significantly higher in younger patients, and higher tumor TCR diversity was associated with shorter overall and disease-free survival.

RNA was isolated from bulk, unsorted tissue, and RNA quality was assessed with a NanoDrop ND-1000 and an Agilent 2100. The donors were newly diagnosed lung cancer patients admitted for thoracic surgery in China from August to November 2014 who had not received prior chemotherapy. The study excluded patients who had received radiotherapy or chemotherapy before or who had another cancer at the same time. Pieces of surgical tissue measuring roughly 1-2.2 cm3 were kept in RNAlater solution and held at -80 degrees C until needed. What was sequenced was lung tumor tissue. The chain is assembled from TRBV7-8 and TRBJ2-7; TRBD2 lines up with 11 middle nucleotides. The clonotype originates from a man in his 60s with non-small cell lung cancer. The sequence in DNA is TGTGCCAGCACCCTAGCGGGAGGCGCCCCCTACGAGCAGTACTTC. Its translation reads: CASTLAGGAPYEQYF.